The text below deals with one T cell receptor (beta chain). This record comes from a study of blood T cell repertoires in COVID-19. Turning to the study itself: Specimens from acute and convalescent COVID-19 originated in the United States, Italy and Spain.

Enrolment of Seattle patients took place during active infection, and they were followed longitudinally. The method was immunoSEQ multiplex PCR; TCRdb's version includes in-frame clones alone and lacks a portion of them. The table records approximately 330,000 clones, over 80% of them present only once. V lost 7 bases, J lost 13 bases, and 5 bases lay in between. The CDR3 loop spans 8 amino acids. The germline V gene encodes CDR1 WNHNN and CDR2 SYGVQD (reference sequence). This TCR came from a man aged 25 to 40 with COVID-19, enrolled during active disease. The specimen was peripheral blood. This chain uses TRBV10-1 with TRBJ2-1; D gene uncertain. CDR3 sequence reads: CASKIQFF. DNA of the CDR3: TGCGCCAGCAAAATACAGTTCTTC.